This T cell receptor (beta chain) originates from a study of T cell responses to AZD1222 COVID-19 vaccine. About the research overall: Analyses pooled second doses at about 4 or about 12 weeks. Study conclusions and caveats: Females made up more of the donors, who were largely white British, and clonal diversity may have come out too low.

Germline V gives CDR1 MDHEN, CDR2 SYDVKM. V dropped 6 bases and J dropped 6 bases, with 12 bases sitting between them. The CDR3 covers 13 residues. The protocol was immunoSEQ multiplex PCR, while the TCRdb copy is restricted to in-frame clones and leaves out a portion. The sample has 100,000 to 150,000 clones; just over 90% are singletons. In the case of this clone: The antigen is unknown.

The specimen was peripheral blood, collected on day 0 of AZD1222 vaccination. This sequence originates from an adult in good health. J is TRBJ2-1 and V is TRBV28; tentative D call: TRBD2 (6 bases). The chain's CDR3 is CASSWGELNEQFF. Written as DNA, the CDR3 is TGTGCCAGCAGCTGGGGGGAACTCAATGAGCAGTTCTTC.